A single sample gave rise to the 6 T cell receptor beta chains below, sequenced in a study of cytomegalovirus exposure and HLA in healthy donors. The PCR used 60 Vbeta and 13 Jbeta primers. Using immunoSEQ multiplex PCR, the repertoire was profiled, and TCRdb retains in-frame clones only, with some absent. The sample includes about 120,000 clones, 80% of them seen just once. Sequences were obtained from PBMCs. The source is a female donor in good health and CMV-seropositive.

CDR3 protein: CASSQEARTGELFF. The CDR3 bases are TGTGCCAGCAGTCAGGAGGCGAGGACCGGGGAGCTGTTTTTT. This chain joins TRBV2 and TRBJ2-2; D is possibly TRBD2 (5 bases). The CDR3 extends over 14 amino acids. Germline lookup yields CDR1 SNHLY and CDR2 FYNNEI. V was pared by 5 bases and J by 5 bases, with 12 bases between.

This rearrangement joins TRBV7-3 to TRBJ1-1; no firm D call. The CDR3 spans 14 residues. V was shortened by 2 bases and J by 5 bases, with 12 bases between the two germline ends. Per germline, CDR1 SGHTA and CDR2 FQGTGA. The CDR3 reads CASSLGGSKTEAFF. CDR3 DNA: TGTGCCAGCAGCTTAGGAGGGTCGAAGACTGAAGCTTTCTTT.

This clone was recorded once. The chain carries TRBV7-9 and TRBJ2-1, with D possibly TRBD2 on 6 matching bases. V was trimmed by 4 bases and J by 6 bases, leaving 16 bases between them. The germline gives CDR1 SEHNR, CDR2 FQNEAQ (reference sequence). This CDR3 spans 15 amino acids. For the CDR3, the DNA is TGTGCCAGCAGCTCGCGGGGAGGAGGGTCCAATGAGCAGTTCTTC. Its protein is CASSSRGGGSNEQFF.

The genes are TRBV9 and TRBJ2-3; a possible D gene is TRBD2 (6 bases). The ends were cut back, 4 bases at V and 1 base at J, with 13 bases in the middle. Germline CDR1 and CDR2: SGDLS and YYNGEE. This CDR3 region has 15 residues. The CDR3 DNA reads TGTGCCAGCAGCAATACGGGGGACGGCACAGATACGCAGTATTTT. It is translated as CASSNTGDGTDTQYF. Together with reference TRBV9 and TRBJ2-3, the CDR3 gives the full variable domain: DSGVTQTPKHLITATGQRVTLRCSPRSGDLSVYWYQQSLDQGLQFLIQYYNGEERAKGNILERFSAQQFPDLHSELNLSSLELGDSALYFCASSNTGDGTDTQYFGPGTRLTVL.

V gene TRBV5-5 combines with J gene TRBJ1-5, with 7 bases aligning to TRBD1. The CDR3 is 16 residues long. The germline V gene has CDR1 SGHKS and CDR2 YYEKEE (reference sequence). J gave up 5 bases and V 2 bases, and 10 bases lay outside the gene matches. CDR3 loop: CASSFAEGALYQPQHF. In nucleotides, the CDR3 is TGTGCCAGCAGCTTCGCGGAGGGGGCCCTTTATCAGCCCCAGCATTTT.

The chain has TRBV28 and TRBJ1-4; 10 nucleotides line up with TRBD1. The CDR3 loop spans 18 amino acids. CDR1 and CDR2 from the germline V gene are MDHEN and SYDVKM. V was clipped by 7 bases and J by 2 bases; unmatched bases: 13. The CDR3 nucleotides read TGTGCCAGCACCTTTGCCTGGGGACAGGGGATCACTAATGAAAAACTGTTTTTT. Its protein product is CASTFAWGQGITNEKLFF. The full variable domain, in which reference TRBV28 and TRBJ1-4 provide the parts outside the CDR3, is DVKVTQSSRYLVKRTGEKVFLECVQDMDHENMFWYRQDPGLGLRLIYFSYDVKMKEKGDIPEGYSVSREKKERFSLILESASTNQTSMYLCASTFAWGQGITNEKLFFGSGTQLSVL.